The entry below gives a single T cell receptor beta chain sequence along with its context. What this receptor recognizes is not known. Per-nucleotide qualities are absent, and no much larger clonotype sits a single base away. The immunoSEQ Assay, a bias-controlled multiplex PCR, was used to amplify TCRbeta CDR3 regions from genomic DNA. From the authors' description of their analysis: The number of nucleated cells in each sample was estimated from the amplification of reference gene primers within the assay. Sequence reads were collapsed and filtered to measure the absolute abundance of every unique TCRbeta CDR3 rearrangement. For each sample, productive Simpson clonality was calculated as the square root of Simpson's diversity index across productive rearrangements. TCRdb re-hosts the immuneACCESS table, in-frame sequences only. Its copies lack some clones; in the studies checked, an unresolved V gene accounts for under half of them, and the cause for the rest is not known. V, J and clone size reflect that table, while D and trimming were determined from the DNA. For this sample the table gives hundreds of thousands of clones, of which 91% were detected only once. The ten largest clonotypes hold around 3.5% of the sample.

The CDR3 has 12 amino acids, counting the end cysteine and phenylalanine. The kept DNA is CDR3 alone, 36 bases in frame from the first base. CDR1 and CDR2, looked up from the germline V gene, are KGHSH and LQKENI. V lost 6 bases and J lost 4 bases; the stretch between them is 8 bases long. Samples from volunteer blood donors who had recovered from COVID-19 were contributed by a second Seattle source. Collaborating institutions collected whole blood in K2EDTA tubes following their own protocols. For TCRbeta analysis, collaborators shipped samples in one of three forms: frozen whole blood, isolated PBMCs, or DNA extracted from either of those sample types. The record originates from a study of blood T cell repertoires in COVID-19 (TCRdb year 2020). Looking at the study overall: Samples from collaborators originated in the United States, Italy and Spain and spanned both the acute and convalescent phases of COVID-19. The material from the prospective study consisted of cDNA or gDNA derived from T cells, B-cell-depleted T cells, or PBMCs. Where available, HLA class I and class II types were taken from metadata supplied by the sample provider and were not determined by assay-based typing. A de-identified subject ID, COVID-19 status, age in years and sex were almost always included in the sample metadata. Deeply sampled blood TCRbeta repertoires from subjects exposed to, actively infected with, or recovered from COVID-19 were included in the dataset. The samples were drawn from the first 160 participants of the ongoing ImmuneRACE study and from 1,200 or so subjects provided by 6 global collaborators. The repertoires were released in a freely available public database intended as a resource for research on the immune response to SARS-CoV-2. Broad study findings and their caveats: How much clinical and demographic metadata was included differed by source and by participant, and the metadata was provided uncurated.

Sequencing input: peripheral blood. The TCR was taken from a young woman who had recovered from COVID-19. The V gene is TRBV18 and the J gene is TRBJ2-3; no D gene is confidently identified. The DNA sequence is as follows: TGTGCCAGCTCTCCTCTAGCAGATACGCAGTATTTT. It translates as CASSPLADTQYF.